The 5 T cell receptor beta chains below were found in one sample sequenced in a study of T cell responses to AZD1222 COVID-19 vaccine. Produced via immunoSEQ multiplex PCR; TCRdb's table is partial and in-frame only. The repertoire holds 100,000 to 150,000 clones, with about nine tenths as singletons. Source: peripheral blood, taken on day 0 of AZD1222 vaccination. Source of these receptors: an adult in good health.

The chain has TRBV7-9 and TRBJ2-1, with D possibly matching TRBD2 (6 bases). The CDR3 spans 13 residues. Deletions cut 7 bases from V and 7 bases from J, with 14 bases between. Germline CDR1 reads SEHNR; CDR2 reads FQNEAQ (reference sequence). CDR3 amino acids: CASNRPGDNEQFF. CDR3 coding DNA: TGTGCCAGCAACCGGCCGGGGGATAATGAGCAGTTCTTC.

This chain uses TRBV2 with TRBJ2-5; TRBD2 matches 10 bases. This CDR3 is 17 amino acids long. The germline V gene encodes CDR1 SNHLY and CDR2 FYNNEI. Losses at the gene ends were 8 bases for V and 5 bases for J; bases not matched to a gene: 17. In DNA, the CDR3 is TGTGCCAGCCAGGGAGGTAGCGGGGGGCGGCCCTGGGAGACCCAGTACTTC. Protein: CASQGGSGGRPWETQYF.

V and J are TRBV28 and TRBJ1-4; D unclear. Trimming took 4 bases from V and 5 from J, leaving 5 bases between them. CDR3 length: 12 residues. Germline V lookup: CDR1 MDHEN, CDR2 SYDVKM. CDR3 sequence reads: CASSWANEKLFF. In nucleotides, the CDR3 is TGTGCCAGCAGTTGGGCCAATGAAAAACTGTTTTTT.

V is TRBV18 and J is TRBJ2-5; no reliable D call. CDR3 length: 14 residues. The germline V gene has CDR1 KGHSH and CDR2 LQKENI. Trimming took off 3 bases at V and 5 bases at J, with 13 bases between the two ends. CDR3 bases: TGTGCCAGCTCACCGCCGACCCTCCCGGAGACCCAGTACTTC. Protein sequence: CASSPPTLPETQYF.

The chain links TRBV5-1 to TRBJ1-4; D is ambiguous. V lost 4 bases and J lost 0, with 10 bases in between. The V gene's germline CDR1 is SGHRS and CDR2 YFSETQ. The CDR3 length is 15 residues. CDR3 DNA sequence: TGCGCCAGCAGCCTAACTACACCAACTAATGAAAAACTGTTTTTT. Amino acid sequence: CASSLTTPTNEKLFF. The full variable domain, in which reference TRBV5-1 and TRBJ1-4 provide the parts outside the CDR3, is KAGVTQTPRYLIKTRGQQVTLSCSPISGHRSVSWYQQTPGQGLQFLFEYFSETQRNKGNFPGRFSGRQFSNSRSEMNVSTLELGDSALYLCASSLTTPTNEKLFFGSGTQLSVL.